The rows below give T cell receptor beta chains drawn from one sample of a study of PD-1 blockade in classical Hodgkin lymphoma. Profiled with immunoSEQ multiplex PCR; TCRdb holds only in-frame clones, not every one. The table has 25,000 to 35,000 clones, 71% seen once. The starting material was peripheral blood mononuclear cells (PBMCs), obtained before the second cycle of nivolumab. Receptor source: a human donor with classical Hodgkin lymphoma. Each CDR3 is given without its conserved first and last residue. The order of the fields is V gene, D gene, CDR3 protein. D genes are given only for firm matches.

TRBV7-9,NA,ASSLVETQY
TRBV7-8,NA,ASSSLSGGASKNIQY
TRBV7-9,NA,ASSSLRGADYGYT
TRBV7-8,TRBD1,ASSAGTGVDQPQH
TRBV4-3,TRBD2,ASSLPGLAANEQF
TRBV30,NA,AWSSRALPYGYT
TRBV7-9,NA,ASSDDGGGYTEAF
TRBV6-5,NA,ASSQDRLQKNIQY
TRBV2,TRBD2,ASSEEEWSFAGVTNTQY
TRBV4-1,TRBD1,ASSQDGDREFGDTEAF
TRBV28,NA,ASNTDGSSYNSPLH
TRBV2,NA,ASMDEYGLNNEKLF
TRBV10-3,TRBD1,AISETGGTNEKLF
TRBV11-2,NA,ASSSMGGPGDTQY
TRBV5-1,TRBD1,ASSPTGGSYNEQF
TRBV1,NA,TSSQDMGGKSHNEQF
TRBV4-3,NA,ASSQLAGVNTEAF
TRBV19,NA,ASTDKETLVNTEAF
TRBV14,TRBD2,ASSQGSGGAEDTQY
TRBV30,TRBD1,ACGQGGQF
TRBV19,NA,ASMGGTIYGYT
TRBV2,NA,ASRGRSYEQY
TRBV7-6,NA,ASSLGPQSTDTQY
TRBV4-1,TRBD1,ASSQVNPRTGTGTDTQY
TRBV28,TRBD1,ASSPSSGTGRGEQY
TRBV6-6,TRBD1,ASRVGQWDTEAF
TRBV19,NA,ASSIGGDSSYEQY
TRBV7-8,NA,ASSPRNRHLEKLF
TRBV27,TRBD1,ASSFSGTGVEAF
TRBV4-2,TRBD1,ASSQGQAGANVLT
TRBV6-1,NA,ASSYTNEQY
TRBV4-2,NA,ASSQLRQAGSPLH
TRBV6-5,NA,ASSKTEYSNQPQH
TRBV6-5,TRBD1,ASSYTGGGITEAF
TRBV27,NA,ASSLGRTYGYT
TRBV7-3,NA,ASSLVPGVNTEAF
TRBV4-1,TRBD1,ASSPLGQGANEQF
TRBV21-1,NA,ASSKEFTTAYEQY
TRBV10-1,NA,ASSEDPRGPGF
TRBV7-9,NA,ASSPRETYEQY
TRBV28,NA,AASPGEYISQY
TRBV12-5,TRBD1,ASGGDSSNYGYT
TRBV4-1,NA,ASSQLAGLETQY
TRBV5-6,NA,ASSGGSTEAF
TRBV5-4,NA,ASRSRDILWGTEAF
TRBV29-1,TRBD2,SVEGLAGGYNEQF
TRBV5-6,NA,ASSKGGRTVSNTEAF
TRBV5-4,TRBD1,ASSFGQGDNEKLF
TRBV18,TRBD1,ASFTGTAQYEQY
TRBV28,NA,ASIEGDWGQPQH
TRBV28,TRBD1,ASSRRGQLSGNTIY
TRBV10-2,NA,ASRDSYGYT